This TCR beta chain stems from a study of monozygotic twins with cystic fibrosis. This clone was observed a handful of times. Data came from immunoSEQ multiplex PCR; TCRdb stores just in-frame clones and leaves some out. In the table there are 18,000 or so clones, 91% of which are singletons. V lost 8 bases and J lost 3, with 10 bases in between. Germline assignment: CDR1 LNHDA and CDR2 SQIVND (reference sequence). This CDR3 comprises 12 residues. The chain has TRBV19 and TRBJ1-1; D remains unclear. The sample consisted of blood. The source is a girl aged 2 to 10 with cystic fibrosis. DNA for the CDR3: TGTGCCAGTGAAGGACGATACACTGAAGCTTTCTTT. Amino acids: CASEGRYTEAFF.